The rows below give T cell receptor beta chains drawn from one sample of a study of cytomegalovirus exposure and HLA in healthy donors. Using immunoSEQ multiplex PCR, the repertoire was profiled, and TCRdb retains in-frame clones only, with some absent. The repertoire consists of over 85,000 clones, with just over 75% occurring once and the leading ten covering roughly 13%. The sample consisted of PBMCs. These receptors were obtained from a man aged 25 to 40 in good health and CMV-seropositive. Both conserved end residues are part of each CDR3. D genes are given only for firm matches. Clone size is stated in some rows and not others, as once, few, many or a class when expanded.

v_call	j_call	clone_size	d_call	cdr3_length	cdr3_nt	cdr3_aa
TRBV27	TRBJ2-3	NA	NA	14	TGTGCCAGCAGTTTTGTGGGGAGCCTGGATACGCAGTATTTT	CASSFVGSLDTQYF
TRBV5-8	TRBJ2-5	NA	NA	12	TGTGCCAGCAGCACCGCTGCGGAGACCCAGTACTTC	CASSTAAETQYF
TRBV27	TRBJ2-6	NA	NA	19	TGTGCCAGCAGCCCGTTTAGGGGGTGGGAGAGCTCTGGGGCCAACGTCCTGGCTTTC	CASSPFRGWESSGANVLAF
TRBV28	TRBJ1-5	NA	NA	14	TGTGCCAGCAGTTTGAGGCGGGGCAATCAGCCCCAGCATTTT	CASSLRRGNQPQHF
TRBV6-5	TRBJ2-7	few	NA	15	TGTGCCAGCAGTGCAGGGCCCCCACCCTACTACGAGCAGTACTTC	CASSAGPPPYYEQYF
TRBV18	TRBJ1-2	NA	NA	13	TGTGCCAGCTCCCCCATGAGGGCAGGAGGCTACACCTTC	CASSPMRAGGYTF
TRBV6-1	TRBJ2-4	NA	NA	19	TGTGCCAGCAGTGAAGAGGGCGGGCCGCAGTGGGTAACCAAAAACATTCAGTACTTC	CASSEEGGPQWVTKNIQYF
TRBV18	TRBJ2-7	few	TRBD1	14	TGTGCCAGCTCCGCCGGGACAGGGTCCTACGAGCAGTACTTC	CASSAGTGSYEQYF
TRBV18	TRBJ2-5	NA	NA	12	TGTGCCAGCTCACCCGAGCTAGGTACCCAGTACTTC	CASSPELGTQYF
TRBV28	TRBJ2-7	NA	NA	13	TGTGCCAGCAGGACAAGGACTCTCTACGAGCAGTACTTC	CASRTRTLYEQYF
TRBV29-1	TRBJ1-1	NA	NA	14	TGCAGCGCCCAAAACGTGCTGCAGGGCACTGAAGCTTTCTTT	CSAQNVLQGTEAFF
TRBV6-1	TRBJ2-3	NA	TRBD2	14	TGTGCCAGCAGTGAGATTAGCGGGGGTGATACGCAGTATTTT	CASSEISGGDTQYF
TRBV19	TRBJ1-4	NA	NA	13	TGTGCCAGTAGGTATCCTATTAATGAAAAACTGTTTTTT	CASRYPINEKLFF
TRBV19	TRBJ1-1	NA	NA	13	TGTGCCAGTAGTACCTCTATGCCGCGGGCCGCTTTCTTT	CASSTSMPRAAFF
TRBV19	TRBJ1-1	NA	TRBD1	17	TGTGCCAGTAGTCCTCGAGCAGGGGGCCCTCAGAACACTGAAGCTTTCTTT	CASSPRAGGPQNTEAFF
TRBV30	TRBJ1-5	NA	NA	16	TGTGCCTGGAGCAGAACAGGCGAAATTAGCAATCAGCCCCAGCATTTT	CAWSRTGEISNQPQHF
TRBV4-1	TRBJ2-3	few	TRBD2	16	TGCGCCAGCAGCCACTTACTAGCGGGTAGCACAGATACGCAGTATTTT	CASSHLLAGSTDTQYF
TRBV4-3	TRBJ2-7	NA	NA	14	TGCGCCAGCAGCCAAGGAGGGGGTACCTACGAGCAGTACTTC	CASSQGGGTYEQYF
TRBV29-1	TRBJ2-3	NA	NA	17	TGCAGCGTTGAAGAAAACAGGGCGATTCCGAGCACAGATACGCAGTATTTT	CSVEENRAIPSTDTQYF
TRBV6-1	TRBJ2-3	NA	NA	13	TGTGCCAGCAGACAACAGGGCACAGATACGCAGTATTTT	CASRQQGTDTQYF
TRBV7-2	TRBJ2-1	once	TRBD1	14	TGTGCCAGCAGCTTCACAGGGGGGTACAATGAGCAGTTCTTC	CASSFTGGYNEQFF
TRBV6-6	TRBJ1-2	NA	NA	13	TGTGCCAGCAGTTACCCGGGGGGCTGGGGCTACACCTTC	CASSYPGGWGYTF
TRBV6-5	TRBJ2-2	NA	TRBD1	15	TGTGCCAGCAGCCTGACAGGGGCGAACACCGGGGAGCTGTTTTTT	CASSLTGANTGELFF
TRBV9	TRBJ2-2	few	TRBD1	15	TGTGCCAGCAGCGTATCGACAGGGCTCACCGGGGAGCTGTTTTTT	CASSVSTGLTGELFF
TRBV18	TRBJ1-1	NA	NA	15	TGTGCCAGCTCTGCCCGTAGGGGCGAGCCCACTGAAGCTTTCTTT	CASSARRGEPTEAFF
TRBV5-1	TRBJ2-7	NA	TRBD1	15	TGCGCCAGCAGCTGGGGGACAGGGGGAATCTACGAGCAGTACTTC	CASSWGTGGIYEQYF
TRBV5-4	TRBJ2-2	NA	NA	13	TGTGCCAGCAGCTCGCAGGGAAACGGGGAGCTGTTTTTT	CASSSQGNGELFF
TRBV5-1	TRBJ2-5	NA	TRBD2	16	TGCGCCAGCAGCCCGCGACTAGCGGGGGGTTTCGAGACCCAGTACTTC	CASSPRLAGGFETQYF
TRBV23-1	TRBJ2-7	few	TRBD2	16	TGCGCCAGCAGACTACCCCTAGCGGGGGGCTCCTACGAGCAGTACTTC	CASRLPLAGGSYEQYF
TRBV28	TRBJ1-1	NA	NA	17	TGTGCCAGCAGCTCGGCTGGGGCTGTAGGACCGAACACTGAAGCTTTCTTT	CASSSAGAVGPNTEAFF
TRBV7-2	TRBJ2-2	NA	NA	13	TGTGCCAGCAGCTCCGCGTTCACCGGGGAGCTGTTTTTT	CASSSAFTGELFF
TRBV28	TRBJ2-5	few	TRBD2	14	TGTGCCAGCAGTAGCGGGGGCCCCCAAGAGACCCAGTACTTC	CASSSGGPQETQYF
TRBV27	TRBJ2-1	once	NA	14	TGTGCCAGCAGTTTATCCGGGGGAGCAAATGAGCAGTTCTTC	CASSLSGGANEQFF
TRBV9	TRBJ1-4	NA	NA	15	TGTGCCAGCAGCGCGACGGGGACTACTAATGAAAAACTGTTTTTT	CASSATGTTNEKLFF
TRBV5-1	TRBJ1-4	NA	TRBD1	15	TGCGCCAGCACGGACAGGGGGGCGACTAATGAAAAACTGTTTTTT	CASTDRGATNEKLFF
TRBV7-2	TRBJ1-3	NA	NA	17	TGTGCCAGCAGCTTAGCTGGAGTTCCCTATCTGGGAAACACCATATATTTT	CASSLAGVPYLGNTIYF
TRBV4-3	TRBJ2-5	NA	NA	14	TGCGCCAGCAGCCAGAGGGGGGGTACGGAGGCCCAGTACTTC	CASSQRGGTEAQYF
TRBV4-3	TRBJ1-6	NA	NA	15	TGCGCCAGCAGCCAAGAAGGCGACAGCTATTCACCCCTCCACTTT	CASSQEGDSYSPLHF
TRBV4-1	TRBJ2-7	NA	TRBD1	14	TGCGCCAGCAGCCAGGGACAGGGCTCCTACGAGCAGTACTTC	CASSQGQGSYEQYF
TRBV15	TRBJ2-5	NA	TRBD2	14	TGTGCCACCAGCAGGGCGGGGGGTCCTCAGACCCAGTACTTC	CATSRAGGPQTQYF
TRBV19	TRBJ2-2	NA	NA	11	TGTGCCAGTAGTAGAGCCGAGGAGCTGTTTTTT	CASSRAEELFF
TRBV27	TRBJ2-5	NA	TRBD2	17	TGTGCCAGCAAGGGACTAGCGGGGGGGCCCGAGGAGGAGACCCAGTACTTC	CASKGLAGGPEEETQYF
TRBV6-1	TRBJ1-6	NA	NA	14	TGTGCCAGCAGTGCTAGCAGAAGGGATTCACCCCTCCACTTT	CASSASRRDSPLHF